This TCR beta chain comes out of a study of shared clonotypes between healthy human individuals. Study details: The plates for each donor numbered three CD4 naive, three CD4 memory, two CD8 naive and one CD8 memory.

Sequencing was performed with immunoSEQ multiplex PCR; in TCRdb, only in-frame clones are kept and a portion is missing. The sample comprises some 500,000 clones, 90% to 96% of which are singletons, and under 0.06% rests with the top ten. Findings and limits, study-wide: The study generally estimated greater richness for naive than memory subsets. Genetic and exposure-history diversity was limited by the small donor number.

Notes on this clone: Its antigen remains unknown.

V lost 4 bases to trimming and J lost 2 bases, with 6 bases between them. From germline, CDR1 is MDHEN and CDR2 SYDVKM. The CDR3 is 13 amino acids. The chain employs TRBV28 and TRBJ1-5, with unresolved D. The sequence came from a woman aged 25-40 years in good health. Sequenced sample: naive CD4+ T cells sorted from blood. Subset described: CD45RA+ positively selected. CDR3 region: CASSSGGNQPQHF. CDR3 nucleotide sequence: TGTGCCAGCAGTTCTGGCGGCAATCAGCCCCAGCATTTT. Supplemented by reference TRBV28 and TRBJ1-5, the full variable domain reads DVKVTQSSRYLVKRTGEKVFLECVQDMDHENMFWYRQDPGLGLRLIYFSYDVKMKEKGDIPEGYSVSREKKERFSLILESASTNQTSMYLCASSSGGNQPQHFGDGTRLSIL.